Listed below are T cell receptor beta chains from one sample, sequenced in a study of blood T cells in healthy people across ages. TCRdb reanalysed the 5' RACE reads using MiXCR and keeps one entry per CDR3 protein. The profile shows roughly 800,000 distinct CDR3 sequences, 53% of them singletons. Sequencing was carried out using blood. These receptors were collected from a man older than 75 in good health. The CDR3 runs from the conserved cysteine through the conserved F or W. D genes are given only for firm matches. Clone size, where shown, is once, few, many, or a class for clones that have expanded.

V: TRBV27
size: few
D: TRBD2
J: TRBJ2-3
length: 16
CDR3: CASFPGGPFGTDTQYF
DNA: TGTGCCAGCTTCCCGGGGGGGCCGTTCGGCACAGATACGCAGTATTTT

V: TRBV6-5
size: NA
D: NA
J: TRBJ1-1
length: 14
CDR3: CASSYGKLRTEAFF
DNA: TGTGCCAGCAGTTACGGGAAACTGCGGACTGAAGCTTTCTTT

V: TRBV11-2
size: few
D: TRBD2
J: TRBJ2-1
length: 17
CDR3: CASSPHPPAGGFNEQFF
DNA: TGTGCCAGCAGCCCTCACCCCCCAGCGGGAGGGTTTAATGAGCAGTTCTTC

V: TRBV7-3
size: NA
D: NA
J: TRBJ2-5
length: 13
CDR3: CASSISMQETQYF
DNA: TGTGCCAGCAGCATTAGCATGCAAGAGACCCAGTACTTC

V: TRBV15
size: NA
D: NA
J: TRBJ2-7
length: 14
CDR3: CATSRDQVSYEQYF
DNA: TGTGCCACCAGCAGAGATCAGGTCTCCTACGAGCAGTACTTC

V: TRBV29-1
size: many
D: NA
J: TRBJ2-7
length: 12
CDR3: CSVHQGRREQYF
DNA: TGCAGCGTTCACCAAGGGCGACGCGAGCAGTACTTC

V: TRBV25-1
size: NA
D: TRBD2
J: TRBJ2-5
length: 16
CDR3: CASSELAGGPGETQYF
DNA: TGTGCCAGCAGTGAACTAGCGGGAGGGCCAGGGGAGACCCAGTACTTC

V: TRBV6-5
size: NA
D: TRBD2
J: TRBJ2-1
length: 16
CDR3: CASSRPGLAADNEQFF
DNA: TGTGCCAGCAGTCGTCCGGGACTAGCGGCCGATAATGAGCAGTTCTTC

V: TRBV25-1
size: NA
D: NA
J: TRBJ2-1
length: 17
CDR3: CACSDRRQGPAYNEQFF
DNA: TGTGCCTGCAGTGACCGACGACAAGGGCCCGCCTACAATGAGCAGTTCTTC

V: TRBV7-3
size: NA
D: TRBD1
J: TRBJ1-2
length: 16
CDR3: CASSPAGTENPYGYTF
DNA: TGTGCCAGCAGCCCGGCCGGGACAGAGAACCCCTATGGCTACACCTTC

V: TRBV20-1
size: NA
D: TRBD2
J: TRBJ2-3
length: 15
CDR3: CSAGRTSGRSDTQYF
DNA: TGCAGTGCTGGGAGGACTAGCGGGAGATCAGATACGCAGTATTTT

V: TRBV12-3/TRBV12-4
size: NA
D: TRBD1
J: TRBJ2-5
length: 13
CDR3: CASSRQGLETQYF
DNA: TGTGCCAGCAGTCGACAGGGGTTGGAGACCCAGTACTTC

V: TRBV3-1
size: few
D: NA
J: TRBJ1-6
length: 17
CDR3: CASSPLGGSSYNSPLHF
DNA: TGTGCCAGCAGCCCCCTGGGCGGAAGCTCCTATAATTCACCCCTCCACTTT

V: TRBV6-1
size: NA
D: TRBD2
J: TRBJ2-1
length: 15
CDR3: CASRKLAGVNNEQFF
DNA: TGTGCCAGCAGGAAGCTAGCGGGAGTAAACAATGAGCAGTTCTTC

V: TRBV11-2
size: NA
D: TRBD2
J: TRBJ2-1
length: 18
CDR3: CASSLSPEAGGSYNEQFF
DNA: TGTGCCAGCAGCTTATCTCCCGAAGCGGGAGGAAGCTACAATGAGCAGTTCTTC

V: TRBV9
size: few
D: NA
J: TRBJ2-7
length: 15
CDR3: CASSVEDSVSYEQYF
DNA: TGTGCCAGCAGCGTAGAGGATAGCGTCTCCTACGAGCAGTACTTC

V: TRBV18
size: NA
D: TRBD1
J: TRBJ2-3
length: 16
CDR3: CASSPLGTAFTDTQYF
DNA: TGTGCCAGCTCACCCCTGGGGACAGCTTTCACAGATACGCAGTATTTT

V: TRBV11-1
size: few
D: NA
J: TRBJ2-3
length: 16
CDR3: CASSRSDLVARGYAYF
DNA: TGTGCCAGCAGCCGGTCGGACCTAGTGGCACGGGGATACGCGTATTTT

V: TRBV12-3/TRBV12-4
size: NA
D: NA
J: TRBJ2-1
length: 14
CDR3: CASSLISGYNEQFF
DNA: TGTGCCAGCAGTTTAATTTCTGGTTACAATGAGCAGTTCTTC

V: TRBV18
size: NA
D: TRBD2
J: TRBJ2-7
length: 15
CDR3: CASSPQLAGTYEQYF
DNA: TGTGCCAGCTCACCACAACTAGCGGGGACCTACGAGCAGTACTTC

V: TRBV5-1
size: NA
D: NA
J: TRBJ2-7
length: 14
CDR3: CASSLNSDSYEQYF
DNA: TGCGCCAGCAGCTTGAACAGTGACTCCTACGAGCAGTACTTC

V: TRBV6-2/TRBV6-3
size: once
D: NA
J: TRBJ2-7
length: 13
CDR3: CASRPFGSYEQYF
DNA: TGTGCCAGCAGACCGTTTGGCTCCTACGAGCAGTACTTC

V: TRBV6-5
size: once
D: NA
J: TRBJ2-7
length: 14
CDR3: CASRLRPSSYEQYF
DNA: TGTGCCAGCAGACTCCGGCCGAGCTCCTACGAGCAGTACTTC

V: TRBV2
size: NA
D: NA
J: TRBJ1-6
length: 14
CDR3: CASRPGWEGSPLHF
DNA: TGTGCCAGCAGACCCGGGTGGGAAGGTTCACCCCTCCACTTT

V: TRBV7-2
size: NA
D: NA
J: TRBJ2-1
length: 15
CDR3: CASSLAGRGNNEQFF
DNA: TGTGCCAGCAGCTTAGCGGGCAGGGGCAACAATGAGCAGTTCTTC